This T cell receptor beta chain emerged from a study of human T cells and chemical hapten exposure. Study overall: Sensitization was performed using 2% DPC on a 2 cm by 2 cm upper inner arm skin site.

Unmatched junction bases numbered 6, after V lost 0 bases and J lost 3 bases. The germline CDR1 and CDR2 sequences are MGHRA and YSYEKL. This CDR3 is 16 amino acids long. This clonotype came up a few times. Its antigen is not known. Each cDNA molecule in the library carried unique molecular identifiers. One entry per CDR3 protein results from TCRdb running MiXCR on the RACE reads. The table shows 380,000 or so distinct CDR3 sequences, with approximately 5% occurring only once. Time point meaning: patch test 1, 2 weeks after DPC sensitization. As to treatment: therapeutic diphenylcyclopropenone sensitization with weekly scalp DPC. Overall study results and limits: TCRs at a frequency above 1 in 1000 stayed unchanged with DPC sensitization. Compared to controls, expanded TCRs made significantly more large clusters of similar CDR3s.

The sample consisted of whole blood, taken in connection with sensitization to the hapten diphenylcyclopropenone (DPC). The gene calls are TRBV4-1 and TRBJ2-7, with 9 bases identical to TRBD2. This TCR was sampled from a woman between 45 and 60 years old with alopecia areata. Some clones in this sample may be carry-over from other donors' samples. The CDR3 protein is CASSQEAASGDYEQYF. The CDR3 nucleotides are TGCGCCAGCAGCCAAGAGGCAGCTAGCGGGGACTACGAGCAGTACTTC.